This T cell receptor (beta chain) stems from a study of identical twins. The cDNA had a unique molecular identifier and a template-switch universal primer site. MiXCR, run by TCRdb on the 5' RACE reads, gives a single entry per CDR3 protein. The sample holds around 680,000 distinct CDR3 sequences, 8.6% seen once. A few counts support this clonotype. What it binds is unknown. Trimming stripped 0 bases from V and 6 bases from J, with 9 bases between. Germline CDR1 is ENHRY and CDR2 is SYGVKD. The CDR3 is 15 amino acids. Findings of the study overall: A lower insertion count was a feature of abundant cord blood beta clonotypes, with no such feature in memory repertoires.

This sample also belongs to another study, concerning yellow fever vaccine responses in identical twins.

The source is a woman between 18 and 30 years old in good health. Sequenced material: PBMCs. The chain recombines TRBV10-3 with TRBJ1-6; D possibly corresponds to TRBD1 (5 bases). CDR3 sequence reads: CAISESQGPNSPLHF. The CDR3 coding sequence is TGTGCCATCAGTGAGTCTCAGGGTCCTAATTCACCCCTCCACTTT.